The 13 T cell receptor beta chains given below trace back to one sample, sequenced in a study of cytomegalovirus exposure and HLA in healthy donors. The PCR made use of 60 Vbeta and 13 Jbeta primers. Here immunoSEQ multiplex PCR was the method, and the copy in TCRdb shows in-frame clones only, minus some. The sample contains approximately 100,000 clones, around 66% of which appear only once. Sequenced: PBMCs. These receptor sequences come from a woman between 45 and 60 years old in good health and CMV-seronegative.

This clone was seen a single time. CDR3 nucleotide sequence: TGTGCCAGCAGCTTAGGTACAGGGGGCTTAGGGCCCCAGCATTTT. Protein product: CASSLGTGGLGPQHF. This rearrangement joins TRBV7-2 to TRBJ1-5; 9 bases align to TRBD1. The V gene's germline CDR1 is SGHTA and CDR2 FQGNSA. The CDR3 is 15 residues long. Trimming at V came to 1 base and at J to 9 bases, leaving 7 bases not matched to a gene. Full variable domain (outside the CDR3, taken from reference TRBV7-2 and TRBJ1-5): GAGVSQSPSNKVTEKGKDVELRCDPISGHTALYWYRQSLGQGLEFLIYFQGNSAPDKSGLPSDRFSAERTGGSVSTLTIQRTQQEDSAVYLCASSLGTGGLGPQHFGDGTRLSIL.

Written as DNA, the CDR3 is TGTGCCAGCAGCTTTGGACTAGCCACAGATACGCAGTATTTT. Residues: CASSFGLATDTQYF. The chain uses TRBV5-6 and TRBJ2-3, with 8 bases aligning to TRBD2. Germline V gene data show CDR1 as SGHDT and CDR2 as YYEEEE. Trimming removed 2 bases from V and 2 bases from J; junction bases left unmatched: 1. The CDR3 has 14 amino acids.

V gene TRBV25-1 combines with J gene TRBJ2-3; 7 bases fit TRBD2. The CDR3 consists of 14 residues. V lost 6 bases, J lost 0 bases, and 3 bases stayed unmatched. Germline CDR1 reads MGHDK; CDR2 reads SYGVNS. CDR3 sequence (DNA): TGTGCCAGCAGCGGACTAGTCAGCACAGATACGCAGTATTTT. It codes for CASSGLVSTDTQYF.

V gene TRBV27 combines with J gene TRBJ2-3, with 13 bases aligning to TRBD2. Germline V gene sequence: CDR1 MNHEY, CDR2 SMNVEV (reference sequence). After removal of 4 bases from V and 2 bases from J, the junction contained 12 bases not matched to a gene. This CDR3 region has 19 residues. CDR3 residues: CASSSLAGGFRHATDTQYF. In nucleotides, the CDR3 is TGTGCCAGCAGTTCACTAGCGGGGGGGTTTCGGCACGCCACAGATACGCAGTATTTT.

The genes are TRBV18 and TRBJ2-2, with 7 bases that match TRBD2. The CDR3 loop spans 15 amino acids. Germline loops: CDR1 KGHSH, CDR2 LQKENI. V dropped 4 bases and J dropped 5; count of bases not matched to a gene: 7. In nucleotides, the CDR3 is TGTGCCAGCTCACTTGGAGCGGGGCGGACCGGGGAGCTGTTTTTT. This codes for CASSLGAGRTGELFF.

The chain employs TRBV28 and TRBJ2-1; a possible D gene is TRBD2 (5 bases). CDR1 MDHEN and CDR2 SYDVKM come from the germline V gene. The CDR3 contains 12 residues. Trimming stripped 7 bases from V and 4 bases from J, with 8 bases between. The CDR3 is CASIRGYNEQFF. The CDR3 DNA reads TGTGCCAGCATTAGAGGGTACAATGAGCAGTTCTTC.

This clone showed up just a few times. This sequence joins TRBV30 and TRBJ2-7; TRBD2 might be the D (6 bases). The CDR3 contains 11 residues. Trimming stripped 2 bases from V and 8 bases from J, with 10 bases between. CDR1 is GTSNPN and CDR2 is SVGIG in the germline V gene (reference sequence). The CDR3 sequence: CAWSYGGQQYF. The CDR3 DNA reads TGTGCCTGGAGTTACGGGGGACAGCAGTACTTC.

V is TRBV10-1 and J is TRBJ2-3, with 16 nucleotides matching TRBD2. Germline V gene data show CDR1 as WNHNN and CDR2 as SYGVQD (reference sequence). The ends lost 5 bases at V and 1 base at J; junction bases unmatched: 15. The CDR3 totals 21 residues. CDR3 loop: CASSNTGTSGRARVGTDTQYF. In nucleotides, the CDR3 is TGCGCCAGCAGTAATACCGGGACTAGCGGGAGGGCCCGGGTAGGCACAGATACGCAGTATTTT.

V gene TRBV30 combines with J gene TRBJ2-1; tentatively, D is TRBD1 (6 bases). V lost 6 bases, J lost 4 bases, and 22 bases lay in between. The germline gives CDR1 GTSNPN, CDR2 SVGIG (reference sequence). This CDR3 is built from 16 residues. This CDR3 reads CACRDLGARMYNEQFF. The CDR3 DNA reads as TGTGCCTGTCGTGATCTGGGGGCACGGATGTACAATGAGCAGTTCTTC.

The chain joins TRBV28 to TRBJ1-5; D is undetermined. CDR1 is MDHEN, CDR2 SYDVKM, per germline. The CDR3 totals 12 residues. V lost 7 bases and J 4 bases, leaving 8 bases between the germline ends. This chain's CDR3 is CASIGSNQPQHF. CDR3 sequence (DNA): TGTGCCAGCATCGGGTCAAATCAGCCCCAGCATTTT.

With respect to this clone: The CDR3 does not close with the conserved phenylalanine or tryptophan, likely indicating a read error. The DNA is left out, because the CDR3 cannot be placed on it with certainty; the CDR3 is given as TCRdb lists it. The chain combines TRBV7-9 with TRBJ1-1. The CDR3 totals 12 residues, both ends included. Germline loops: CDR1 SEHNR, CDR2 FQNEAQ (reference sequence). Here the CDR3 reads CASSLEGEVAVS.

V usage is TRBV28 and J usage is TRBJ1-2; D might be TRBD1 (6 bases). V was pared by 10 bases and J by 6 bases, with 18 bases between. The CDR3 spans 13 residues. Germline CDR1 reads MDHEN; CDR2 reads SYDVKM. This CDR3 reads CATNTGTLDGYTF. The CDR3 DNA is TGTGCCACAAACACCGGGACATTGGATGGCTACACCTTC.

In its sample, this clone was seen a few times. This chain joins TRBV4-1 and TRBJ2-2, with D unclear. The germline V and J ends were trimmed by 6 bases and 0 bases, with 8 bases remaining between them. Germline values: CDR1 MGHRA, CDR2 YSYEKL. This CDR3 region has 14 residues. CDR3: CASSTAANTGELFF. DNA of the CDR3: TGCGCCAGCAGTACGGCGGCGAACACCGGGGAGCTGTTTTTT.